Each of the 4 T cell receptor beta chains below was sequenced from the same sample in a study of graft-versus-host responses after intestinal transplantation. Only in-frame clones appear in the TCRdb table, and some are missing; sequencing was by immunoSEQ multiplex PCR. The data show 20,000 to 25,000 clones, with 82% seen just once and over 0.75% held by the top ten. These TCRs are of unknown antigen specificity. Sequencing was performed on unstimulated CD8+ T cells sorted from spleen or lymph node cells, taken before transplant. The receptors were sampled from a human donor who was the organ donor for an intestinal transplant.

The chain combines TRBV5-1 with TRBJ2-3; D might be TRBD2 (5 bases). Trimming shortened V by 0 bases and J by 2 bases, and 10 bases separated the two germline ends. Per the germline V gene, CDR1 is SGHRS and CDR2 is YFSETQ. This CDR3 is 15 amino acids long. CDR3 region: CASSLERGNTDTQYF. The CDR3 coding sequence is TGCGCCAGCAGCTTGGAACGGGGTAACACAGATACGCAGTATTTT.

DNA of the CDR3: TGTGCCAGCAGCTCCTGGGATCTTCCCAGCTACACCTTC. Amino acid sequence: CASSSWDLPSYTF. The V call is TRBV7-9, the J call TRBJ1-2; D ambiguous. Germline loops: CDR1 SEHNR, CDR2 FQNEAQ (reference sequence). V lost 4 bases to trimming and J lost 9 bases, with 15 bases between them. The CDR3 loop spans 13 amino acids. The complete variable domain, with remaining parts taken from reference TRBV7-9 and TRBJ1-2, reads DTGVSQNPRHKITKRGQNVTFRCDPISEHNRLYWYRQTLGQGPEFLTYFQNEAQLEKSRLLSDRFSAERPKGSFSTLEIQRTEQGDSAMYLCASSSWDLPSYTFGSGTRLTVV.

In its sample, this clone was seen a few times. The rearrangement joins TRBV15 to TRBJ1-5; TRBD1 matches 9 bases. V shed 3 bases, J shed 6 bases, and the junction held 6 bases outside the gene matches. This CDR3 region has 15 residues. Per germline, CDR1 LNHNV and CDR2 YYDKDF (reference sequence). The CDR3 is CATSRDRGVGQPQHF. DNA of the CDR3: TGTGCCACCAGCAGGGACAGGGGTGTTGGTCAGCCCCAGCATTTT.

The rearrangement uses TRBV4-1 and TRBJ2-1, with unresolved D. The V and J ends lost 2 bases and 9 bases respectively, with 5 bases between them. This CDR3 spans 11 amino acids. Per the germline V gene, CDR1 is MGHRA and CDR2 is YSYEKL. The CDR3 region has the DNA TGCGCCAGCAGCCAATCGTCTGAGCAGTTCTTC. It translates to CASSQSSEQFF.